This T cell receptor (beta chain) was observed in a study of T cells in Graves' hyperthyroidism and ophthalmopathy. No progression to ophthalmopathy during 18 months of follow-up defined stable disease. Diagnosis relied on clinical symptoms, serum thyroxine and TRAb, thyroid ultrasound and orbital computed tomography. Study-level findings and limits: Most thyroid clonotypes expanded above 0.001 were also detected in blood.

Trimming at V came to 4 bases and at J to 0 bases, leaving 9 bases not matched to a gene. The germline gives CDR1 KGHDR, CDR2 SFDVKD. The CDR3 extends over 17 amino acids. This clonotype was counted only a few times. What it recognizes is unknown. The investigators amplified TCR beta CDR3 regions from RNA transcripts. The study used the HTBI primer set for a first-round RT-PCR of the TCR CDR3. In TCRdb, the multiplex PCR reads were re-called with MiXCR into one record per CDR3 protein. Of roughly 420,000 distinct CDR3 sequences in the sample, approximately 15% were seen once. The chain links TRBV24-1 to TRBJ2-3; TRBD1 agrees at 7 bases. The sequenced material came from blood. The receptor was derived from a woman aged 18 to 35 with Graves' hyperthyroidism. The CDR3 nucleotides read TGTGCCACCAGTGACTTACAGGGGAAGGCAAGCACAGATACGCAGTATTTT. This translates into CATSDLQGKASTDTQYF.